The rows below give T cell receptor beta chains drawn from one sample of a study of blood T cells in healthy people across ages. Each CDR3 protein gets one entry after TCRdb re-called the 5' RACE reads with MiXCR. The table includes 1.5 million to 2 million distinct CDR3 sequences, roughly 32% detected once. The material sequenced was blood. Every receptor here comes from a woman in her 30s in good health. Both conserved end residues are part of each CDR3. Fields, in order: clone size, V gene, J gene, D gene, CDR3 DNA, CDR3 protein. D genes are given only for firm matches. Size is stated for part of the rows, as once, few or many counts, or as a class when the clone is expanded.

>many|TRBV20-1|TRBJ1-2|NA
TGCAGTGCTAGAGAAGGATTTAACTATGGCTACACCTTC
CSAREGFNYGYTF
>NA|TRBV5-1|TRBJ2-6|TRBD1
TGCGCCAGCAGACTGGGGGACAGGGGTACTGGGGCCAACGTCCTGACTTTC
CASRLGDRGTGANVLTF
>NA|TRBV29-1|TRBJ2-7|NA
TGCAGCGTTCTGGCTAGCGTCACCTACGAGCAGTACTTC
CSVLASVTYEQYF
>few|TRBV29-1|TRBJ2-7|NA
TGCAGCGTTGAGTTGGGAGCTGAGCAGTACTTC
CSVELGAEQYF
>NA|TRBV29-1|TRBJ1-3|NA
TGCAGCGTCGCTTGGGGGACCTCTGGAAACACCATATATTTT
CSVAWGTSGNTIYF
>NA|TRBV21-1|TRBJ2-7|NA
TGTGCCAGCAGCTTCCGGAAGGGGACGGCTAAGAGGGAGCAGTACTTC
CASSFRKGTAKREQYF
>NA|TRBV2|TRBJ2-3|NA
TGTGCCAGCAGTTCACAAGGGGGGGATGATACGCAGTATTTT
CASSSQGGDDTQYF
>NA|TRBV7-2|TRBJ2-7|NA
TGTGCCACAACTAGACGTAGAGGGGGGGAGGGTAACGAGCAGTACTTC
CATTRRRGGEGNEQYF
>NA|TRBV2|TRBJ2-7|TRBD1
TGTGCCAGCAGCTATGAGCCCGGGACAGAGACCCACAATGAGCAGTACTTC
CASSYEPGTETHNEQYF
>NA|TRBV5-1|TRBJ1-2|NA
TGCGCCAGCAGCTTGGTAGCTGGCAGCCAGGGAGGCGGCTACACCTTC
CASSLVAGSQGGGYTF
>NA|TRBV29-1|TRBJ2-7|NA
TGCAGCGCCCTAAACTCCTACGAGCAGTACTTC
CSALNSYEQYF
>NA|TRBV12-3/TRBV12-4|TRBJ2-3|NA
TGTGCCAGCAGTGATACCGGGACCCTTACTTTCCCTAGCACAGATACGCAGTATTTT
CASSDTGTLTFPSTDTQYF
>NA|TRBV5-1|TRBJ2-5|NA
TGCGCCAGCAGCTTCGGGGGCCCGACCTACCAAGAGACCCAGTACTTC
CASSFGGPTYQETQYF
>few|TRBV28|TRBJ2-7|TRBD2
TGTGCCGACCTGGGCCCTAGCGGCTTTTACGAGCAGTACTTC
CADLGPSGFYEQYF
>NA|TRBV29-1|TRBJ2-2|TRBD1
TGCAGCGTTGTCGGGACAGGGGTATTCGGGGAGCTGTTTTTT
CSVVGTGVFGELFF
>many|TRBV21-1|TRBJ2-3|NA
TGTGCCAGCATGGGTTCTAGCACAGATACGCAGTATTTT
CASMGSSTDTQYF
>few|TRBV6-1|TRBJ2-3|TRBD1
TGTGCCAGCAGTGAAGGGGGTAGGGGGCTTAGGTATACGCAGTATTTT
CASSEGGRGLRYTQYF
>few|TRBV4-1|TRBJ2-3|NA
TGCGCCAGCAGCGACAGGGGTGGAGAGCGGGAGACCACAGATACGCAGTATTTT
CASSDRGGERETTDTQYF
>NA|TRBV20-1|TRBJ2-7|NA
TGTAGTGCCGTACCGGACCACGAGCAGTACTTC
CSAVPDHEQYF
>many|TRBV29-1|TRBJ1-2|TRBD1
TGCAGCGCCTCGACAGGGAGTAACTATGGCTACACCTTC
CSASTGSNYGYTF
>many|TRBV18|TRBJ2-7|NA
TGTGCCAGCTCACCTGGAGTCGGGGGCTACGAGCAGTACTTC
CASSPGVGGYEQYF
>NA|TRBV7-9|TRBJ2-7|NA
TGTGCCAGCAGCCCTGAGGGAATAGACGGGCCCTACGAGCAGTACTTC
CASSPEGIDGPYEQYF
>few|TRBV29-1|TRBJ2-1|NA
TGCAGCGTACTTCCTAGCGACTCCTACAATGAGCAGTTCTTC
CSVLPSDSYNEQFF
>NA|TRBV12-3/TRBV12-4|TRBJ2-1|TRBD2
TGTGCCAGCAGCCGCCGGACTAGCGGGAGGGCCTACAATGAGCAGTTCTTC
CASSRRTSGRAYNEQFF